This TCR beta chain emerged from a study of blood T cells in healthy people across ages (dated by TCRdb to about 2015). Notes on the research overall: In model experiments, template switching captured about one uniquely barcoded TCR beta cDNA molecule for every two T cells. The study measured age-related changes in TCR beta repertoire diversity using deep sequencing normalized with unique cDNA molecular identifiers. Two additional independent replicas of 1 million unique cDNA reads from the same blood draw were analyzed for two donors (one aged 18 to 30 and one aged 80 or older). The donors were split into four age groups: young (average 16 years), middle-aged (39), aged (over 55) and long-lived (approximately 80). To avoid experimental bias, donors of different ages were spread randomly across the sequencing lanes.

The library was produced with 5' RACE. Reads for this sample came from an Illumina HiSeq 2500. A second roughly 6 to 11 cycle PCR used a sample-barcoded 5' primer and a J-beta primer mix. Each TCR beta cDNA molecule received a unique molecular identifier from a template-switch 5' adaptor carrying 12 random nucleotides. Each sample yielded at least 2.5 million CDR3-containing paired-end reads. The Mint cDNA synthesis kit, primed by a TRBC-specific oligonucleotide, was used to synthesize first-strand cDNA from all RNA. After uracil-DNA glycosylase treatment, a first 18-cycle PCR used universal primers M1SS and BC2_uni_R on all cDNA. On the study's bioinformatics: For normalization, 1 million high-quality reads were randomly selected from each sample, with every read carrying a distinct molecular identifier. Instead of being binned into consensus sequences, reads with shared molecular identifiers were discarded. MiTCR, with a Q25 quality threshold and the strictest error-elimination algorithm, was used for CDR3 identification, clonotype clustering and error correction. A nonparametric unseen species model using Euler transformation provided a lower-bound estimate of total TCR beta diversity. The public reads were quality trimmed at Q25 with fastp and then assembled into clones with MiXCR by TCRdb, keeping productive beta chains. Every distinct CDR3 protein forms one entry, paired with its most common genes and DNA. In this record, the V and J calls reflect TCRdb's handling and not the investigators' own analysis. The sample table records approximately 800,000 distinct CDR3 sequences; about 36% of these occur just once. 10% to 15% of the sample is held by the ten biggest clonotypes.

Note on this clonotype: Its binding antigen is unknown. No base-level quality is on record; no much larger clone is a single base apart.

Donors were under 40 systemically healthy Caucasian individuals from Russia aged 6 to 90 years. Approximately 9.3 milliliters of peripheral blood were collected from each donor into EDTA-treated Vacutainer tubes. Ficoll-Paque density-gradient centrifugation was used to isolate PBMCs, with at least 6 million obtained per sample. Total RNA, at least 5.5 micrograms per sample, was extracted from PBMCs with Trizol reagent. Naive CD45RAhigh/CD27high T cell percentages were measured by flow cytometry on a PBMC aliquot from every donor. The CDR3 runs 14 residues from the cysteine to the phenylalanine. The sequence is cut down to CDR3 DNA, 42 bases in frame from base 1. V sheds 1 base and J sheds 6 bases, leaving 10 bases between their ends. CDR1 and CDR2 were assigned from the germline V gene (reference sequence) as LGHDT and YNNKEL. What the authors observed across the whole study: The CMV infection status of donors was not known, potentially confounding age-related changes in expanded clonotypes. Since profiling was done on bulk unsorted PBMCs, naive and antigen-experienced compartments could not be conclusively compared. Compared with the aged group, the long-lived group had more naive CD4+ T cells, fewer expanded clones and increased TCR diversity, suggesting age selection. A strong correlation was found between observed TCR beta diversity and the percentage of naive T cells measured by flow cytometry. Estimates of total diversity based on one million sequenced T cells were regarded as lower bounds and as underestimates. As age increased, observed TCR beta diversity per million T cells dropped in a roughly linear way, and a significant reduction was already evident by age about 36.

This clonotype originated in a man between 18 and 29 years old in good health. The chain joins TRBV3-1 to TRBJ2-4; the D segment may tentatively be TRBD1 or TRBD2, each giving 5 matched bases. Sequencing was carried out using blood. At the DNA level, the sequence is TGTGCCAGCAGCCAAGGAGGGACCCTAAACATTCAGTACTTC. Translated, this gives CASSQGGTLNIQYF.